This paragraph reports one T cell receptor (beta chain). Study processing details: For nucleated cells, counts were estimated from reference gene primer amplification. Sequenced by immunoSEQ multiplex PCR; TCRdb stores in-frame clones only, minus some. For V, J and clone size, that table is used; D and trimming come from the DNA. This table holds some 22,000 clones, 80% to 90% found once. This record comes from a study of blood T cell repertoires in COVID-19. Across the study: Nucleic acid was either cDNA or gDNA, and it came from T cells, B-cell-depleted T cells, or PBMCs.

Germline V CDR1 and CDR2: LNHDA, SQIVND (reference sequence). The CDR3 is 15 residues long. The germline V and J ends were trimmed by 3 bases and 0 bases, with 10 bases remaining between them. The sample was peripheral blood. The sequence came from a man aged 65-85 years in a cohort sampled during active COVID-19. This chain links TRBV19 with TRBJ2-3, with D unclear. CDR3 coding DNA: TGTGCCAGTAGTATCCGGGTCAGAAGCACAGATACGCAGTATTTT. Its translation: CASSIRVRSTDTQYF.